A single sample is the source of the 11 T cell receptor beta chains below, sequenced in a study of post-analysis software for immune sequencing data. Whole-study results and caveats: When patients were compared with controls, about five TRBV segments were more frequent, TRBV5-6, TRBV5-1 and TRBV20-1 among them.

The antigens these receptors bind are not known. Unique-molecular-identifier-tagged TCR beta cDNA libraries were used. TCRdb reprocessed the PCR reads with MiXCR, giving one entry per CDR3 protein. Of some 450,000 distinct CDR3 sequences listed, roughly 45% are singletons. The sample was blood. The receptors derive from a girl between 10 and 17 years old with multiple sclerosis.

The J gene is TRBJ2-4, the V gene TRBV7-2; maybe TRBD2 (5 bases). Trimming removed 5 bases at V and 2 bases at J, with 13 bases between. This CDR3 contains 15 residues. The germline gives CDR1 SGHTA, CDR2 FQGNSA. The CDR3 sequence: CASSQPGLPKNIQYF. CDR3 DNA: TGTGCCAGCAGCCAGCCAGGACTTCCCAAAAACATTCAGTACTTC. Filled out from reference TRBV7-2 and TRBJ2-4, the complete variable domain reads GAGVSQSPSNKVTEKGKDVELRCDPISGHTALYWYRQSLGQGLEFLIYFQGNSAPDKSGLPSDRFSAERTGGSVSTLTIQRTQQEDSAVYLCASSQPGLPKNIQYFGAGTRLSVL.

The rearrangement uses TRBV4-3 and TRBJ1-6; 10 bases align to TRBD1. The V segment lost 0 bases and the J segment 9 bases; nucleotides outside the gene matches: 8. This CDR3 is 17 amino acids long. CDR1 is LGHNA, CDR2 YSLEER, per germline. DNA for the CDR3: TGCGCCAGCAGCCAAGAGCTCCCAGACAGGGGGCGTTCACCCCTCCACTTT. As protein: CASSQELPDRGRSPLHF.

This clonotype was observed a handful of times. The J gene is TRBJ2-1, the V gene TRBV9; the match to TRBD2 covers 8 bases. V dropped 0 bases and J dropped 5; count of bases not matched to a gene: 7. The CDR3 runs 16 residues. The germline V gene has CDR1 SGDLS and CDR2 YYNGEE. CDR3 bases: TGTGCCAGCAGCGTAGGAGTCGGGAGGGGCCACAATGAGCAGTTCTTC. This encodes CASSVGVGRGHNEQFF.

The chain carries TRBV5-1 and TRBJ2-1; 10 nucleotides align to TRBD2. The CDR3 runs to 15 residues. Germline loops: CDR1 SGHRS, CDR2 YFSETQ. V dropped 0 bases and J dropped 8; count of bases not matched to a gene: 5. The CDR3 DNA reads as TGCGCCAGCAGCTTGGGGATAGCGGGAGGTGATGAGCAGTTCTTC. It codes for CASSLGIAGGDEQFF.

This clonotype showed up many times. V and J are TRBV12-3 or TRBV12-4 and TRBJ2-7; TRBD1 matches 12 bases. The ends lost 6 bases at V and 5 bases at J; junction bases unmatched: 5. The CDR3 is 14 residues long. CDR3 in amino acids: CASSPGQGADEQYF. As DNA, the CDR3 is TGTGCCAGCAGCCCGGGACAGGGGGCCGACGAGCAGTACTTC.

This clonotype has a single count. The CDR3 DNA reads TGTGCCAACAGCCAGAGTCAGCCCCAGCATTTT. It is translated as CANSQSQPQHF. The J gene is TRBJ1-5, the V gene TRBV12-3 or TRBV12-4, with unresolved D. Trimming shortened V by 10 bases and J by 6 bases, and 10 bases separated the two germline ends. There are 11 residues in the CDR3.

This clonotype was detected only a few times. The chain employs TRBV29-1 and TRBJ2-5; D unresolved. CDR3 length: 13 residues. Germline V gene data show CDR1 as SQVTM and CDR2 as ANQGSEA. V was trimmed by 2 bases and J by 5 bases, leaving 12 bases between them. The CDR3 region has the DNA TGCAGCGTTGAAATATGGGGTTGGGAGACCCAGTACTTC. This codes for CSVEIWGWETQYF. Using reference TRBV29-1 and TRBJ2-5 for the parts outside the CDR3, the full variable domain is SAVISQKPSRDICQRGTSLTIQCQVDSQVTMMFWYRQQPGQSLTLIATANQGSEATYESGFVIDKFPISRPNLTFSTLTVSNMSPEDSSIYLCSVEIWGWETQYFGPGTRLLVL.

CDR3 in DNA: TGTGCCAGTAGTATAGATCCCAGGGCAGAGGCCAAAAACATTCAGTACTTC. Its protein product is CASSIDPRAEAKNIQYF. V is TRBV19 and J is TRBJ2-4; TRBD1 might be the D (5 bases). The CDR3 loop spans 17 amino acids. Germline lookup yields CDR1 LNHDA and CDR2 SQIVND (reference sequence). V was clipped by 0 bases and J by 1 base, with 13 bases between them. Using reference TRBV19 and TRBJ2-4 for the parts outside the CDR3, the full variable domain is DGGITQSPKYLFRKEGQNVTLSCEQNLNHDAMYWYRQDPGQGLRLIYYSQIVNDFQKGDIAEGYSVSREKKESFPLTVTSAQKNPTAFYLCASSIDPRAEAKNIQYFGAGTRLSVL.

The V gene is TRBV7-9, the J gene TRBJ2-5, with D perhaps TRBD1 (7 bases). V dropped 6 bases and J dropped 5 bases, with 19 bases sitting between them. Germline V lookup: CDR1 SEHNR, CDR2 FQNEAQ (reference sequence). The CDR3 consists of 15 residues. The CDR3 loop is CASRPSTGEDETQYF. The CDR3 nucleotides are TGTGCCAGCAGGCCAAGCACAGGGGAGGATGAGACCCAGTACTTC.

This clonotype was found a few times. The V call is TRBV5-1, the J call TRBJ1-1; weak D call: TRBD1 (5 bases). This CDR3 comprises 15 residues. The germline gives CDR1 SGHRS, CDR2 YFSETQ. The ends were cut back, 1 base at V and 1 base at J, with 11 bases in the middle. The CDR3 DNA reads TGCGCCAGCAGCTTGAAGTGGGACGGGAACACTGAAGCTTTCTTT. Translated, it gives CASSLKWDGNTEAFF.

This clonotype was found once. The rearrangement uses TRBV2 and TRBJ2-7; D assignment may be TRBD1 or TRBD2 (9 bases each). The V end was cut by 6 bases, the J end by 1 base, with 28 bases between. Germline V lookup: CDR1 SNHLY, CDR2 FYNNEI. This CDR3 spans 19 amino acids. CDR3 in DNA: TGTGCCAGCAGCGAACCCCGGGACAGGGCGCTAGCGGGGTCCTACGAGCAGTACTTC. It is translated as CASSEPRDRALAGSYEQYF.